The 5 T cell receptor beta chains below were found in one sample sequenced in a study of OX40 agonist ivuxolimab in advanced cancers. Sequencing used immunoSEQ multiplex PCR; TCRdb keeps in-frame clones, though not all of them. The sample includes some 39,000 clones, around 87% of them seen just once. The starting material was CD4+ or CD8+ T cells sorted from blood, obtained in a trial of the OX40 agonist ivuxolimab. These receptor sequences come from an adult with an advanced solid tumor such as melanoma, head and neck, liver or kidney cancer.

V usage is TRBV10-3 and J usage is TRBJ2-7, with D uncertain. This CDR3 is 13 amino acids long. The V end was cut by 0 bases, the J end by 12 bases, with 15 bases between. The germline gives CDR1 ENHRY, CDR2 SYGVKD. CDR3 loop: CAISESIRASPYF. The CDR3, as DNA: TGTGCCATCAGTGAGTCGATCCGGGCTAGTCCGTACTTC.

This chain uses TRBV6-1 with TRBJ2-7, with 8 bases that match TRBD2. Trimming at V came to 6 bases and at J to 0 bases, leaving 1 base not matched to a gene. Germline V lookup: CDR1 MNHNS, CDR2 SASEGT. The CDR3 is made up of 13 amino acids. CDR3 loop: CASRSGSSYEQYF. CDR3 nucleotide sequence: TGTGCCAGCAGAAGCGGGAGCTCCTACGAGCAGTACTTC.

This sequence joins TRBV4-1 and TRBJ1-4; D is possibly TRBD1 (5 bases). V lost 1 base and J 9 bases, leaving 15 bases between the germline ends. The CDR3 has 15 amino acids. CDR1 MGHRA and CDR2 YSYEKL come from the germline V gene. The CDR3 loop is CASSQVGTASQKLFF. As DNA, the CDR3 is TGCGCCAGCAGCCAAGTAGGGACGGCAAGCCAAAAACTGTTTTTT.

The V call is TRBV5-1, the J call TRBJ2-7; 12 nucleotides match TRBD2. The CDR3 totals 16 residues. After removal of 0 bases from V and 3 bases from J, the junction contained 4 bases not matched to a gene. Germline CDR1 is SGHRS and CDR2 is YFSETQ. The CDR3 bases are TGCGCCAGCAGCTTGGCCGCGGGACTAGCGGGCTACGAGCAGTACTTC. This sequence encodes CASSLAAGLAGYEQYF.

This chain connects TRBV11-2 to TRBJ1-1, with 9 bases aligning to TRBD1. After removal of 8 bases from V and 2 bases from J, the junction contained 12 bases not matched to a gene. The CDR3 is made up of 16 amino acids. Germline V gene data show CDR1 as SGHAT and CDR2 as FQNNGV. This CDR3 reads CASSGHWGQGNTEAFF. In DNA, the CDR3 is TGTGCCAGCTCAGGGCACTGGGGACAGGGCAACACTGAAGCTTTCTTT.